The table lists the clone carrying this T cell receptor beta chain with a few counts. This CDR3 contains 14 residues. CDR1 is SGHVS and CDR2 is FQNEAQ in the germline V gene. J was trimmed by 3 bases and V by 5 bases; bases with no gene match: 6. The sample comes from a study of blood T cell repertoires in COVID-19. Turning to the study itself: Samples taken during acute and convalescent COVID-19 were collected in the United States, Italy and Spain. PBMCs, B-cell-depleted T cells, or T cells were the source of the cDNA or gDNA that made up the material.

The authors' processing: Cell counts per sample came from amplifying reference gene primers. Repertoires were generated with immunoSEQ multiplex PCR, while TCRdb's copy carries only in-frame clones and drops some. V and J calls and clone size come straight from that table; D and trimming were deduced from the DNA. This sample has about 33,000 clones, with approximately 85% found just once. J is TRBJ1-2 and V is TRBV7-8; 7 bases fit TRBD1. The TCR sequence derives from a human donor in a cohort sampled during active COVID-19. Sequenced input: peripheral blood. CDR3 nucleotides: TGTGCCAGCAGCACCCCCGGGACAGACTATGGCTACACCTTC. This translates into CASSTPGTDYGYTF.